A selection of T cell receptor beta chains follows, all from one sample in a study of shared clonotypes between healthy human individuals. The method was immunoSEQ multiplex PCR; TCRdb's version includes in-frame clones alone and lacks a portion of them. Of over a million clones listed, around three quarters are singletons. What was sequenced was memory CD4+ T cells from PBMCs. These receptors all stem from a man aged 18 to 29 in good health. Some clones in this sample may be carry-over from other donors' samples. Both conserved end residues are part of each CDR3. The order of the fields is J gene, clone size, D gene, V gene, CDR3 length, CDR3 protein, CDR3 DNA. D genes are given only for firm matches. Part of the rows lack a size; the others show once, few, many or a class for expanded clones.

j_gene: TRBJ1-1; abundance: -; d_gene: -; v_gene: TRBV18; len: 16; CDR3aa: CASSPGTPNGVTEAFF; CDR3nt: TGTGCCAGCTCACCAGGTACCCCTAACGGCGTCACTGAAGCTTTCTTT
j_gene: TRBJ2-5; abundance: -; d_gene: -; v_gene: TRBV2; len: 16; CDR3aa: CASSEAPGQGGGTQYF; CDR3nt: TGTGCCAGCAGTGAAGCTCCCGGACAGGGCGGGGGGACCCAGTACTTC
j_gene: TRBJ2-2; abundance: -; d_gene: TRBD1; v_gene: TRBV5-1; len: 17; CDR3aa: CASRPLRGQLNTGELFF; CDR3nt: TGCGCCAGCAGGCCTCTCCGGGGACAGCTGAACACCGGGGAGCTGTTTTTT
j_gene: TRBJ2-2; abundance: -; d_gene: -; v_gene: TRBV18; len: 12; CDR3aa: CASSHSTGELFF; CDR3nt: TGTGCCAGCTCACATAGTACCGGGGAGCTGTTTTTT
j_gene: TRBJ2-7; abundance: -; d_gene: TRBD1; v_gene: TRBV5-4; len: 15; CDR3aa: CASSPDRDRIREQYF; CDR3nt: TGTGCCAGCAGTCCTGATCGGGACAGGATTAGAGAGCAGTACTTC
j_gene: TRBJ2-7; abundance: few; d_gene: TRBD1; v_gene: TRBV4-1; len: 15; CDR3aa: CASRETTGYSYEQYF; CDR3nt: TGCGCCAGCAGGGAGACGACAGGGTACTCCTACGAGCAGTACTTC
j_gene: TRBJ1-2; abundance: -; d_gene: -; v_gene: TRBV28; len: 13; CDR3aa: CASTLGVWDGYTF; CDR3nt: TGTGCCAGCACTCTGGGGGTTTGGGATGGCTACACCTTC
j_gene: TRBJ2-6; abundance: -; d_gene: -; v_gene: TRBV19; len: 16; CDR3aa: CASSGQGGFGANVLTF; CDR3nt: TGTGCCAGTAGTGGACAGGGAGGGTTCGGGGCCAACGTCCTGACTTTC
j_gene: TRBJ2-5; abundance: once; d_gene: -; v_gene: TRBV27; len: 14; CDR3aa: CASSLFSPQETQYF; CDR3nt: TGTGCCAGCAGTTTATTTTCCCCCCAAGAGACCCAGTACTTC
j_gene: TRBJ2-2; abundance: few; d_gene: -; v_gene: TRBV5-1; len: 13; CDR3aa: CASSLLGTGELFF; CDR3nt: TGCGCCAGCAGCTTATTGGGCACCGGGGAGCTGTTTTTT